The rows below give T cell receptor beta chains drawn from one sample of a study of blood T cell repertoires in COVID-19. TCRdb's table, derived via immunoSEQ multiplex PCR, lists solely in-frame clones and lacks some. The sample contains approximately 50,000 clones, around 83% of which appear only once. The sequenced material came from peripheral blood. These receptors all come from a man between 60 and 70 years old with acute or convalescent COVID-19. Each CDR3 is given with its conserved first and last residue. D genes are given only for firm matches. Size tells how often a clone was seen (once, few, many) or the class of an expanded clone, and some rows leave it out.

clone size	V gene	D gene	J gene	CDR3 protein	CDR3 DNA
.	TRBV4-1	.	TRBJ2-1	CASSQDPRGSSYNEQFF	TGCGCCAGCAGCCAAGACCCGCGAGGGAGCTCCTACAATGAGCAGTTCTTC
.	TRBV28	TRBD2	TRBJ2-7	CASSSTGLAPLEQYF	TGTGCCAGCAGTTCCACGGGACTAGCTCCCCTCGAGCAGTACTTC
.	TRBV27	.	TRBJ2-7	CASSPSPQGSEQYF	TGTGCCAGCAGTCCGTCCCCTCAGGGTTCCGAGCAGTACTTC
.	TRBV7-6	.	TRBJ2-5	CASSSQDSGETQYF	TGTGCCAGCAGCTCTCAGGACAGTGGGGAGACCCAGTACTTC
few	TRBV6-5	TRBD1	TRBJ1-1	CASSYGQGTVRGAFF	TGTGCCAGCAGTTACGGACAGGGGACTGTTCGTGGAGCTTTCTTT
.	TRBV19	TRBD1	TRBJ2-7	CASSIRTGGYYEQYF	TGTGCCAGTAGTATACGTACAGGGGGCTACTACGAGCAGTACTTC
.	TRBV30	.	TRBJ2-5	CAWSVMGGRETQYF	TGTGCCTGGAGTGTAATGGGGGGACGAGAGACCCAGTACTTC
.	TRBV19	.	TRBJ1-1	CASRVDTEAFF	TGTGCCAGTAGAGTAGACACTGAAGCTTTCTTT
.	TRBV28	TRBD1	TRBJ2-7	CASRQQGAYEQYF	TGTGCCAGCAGACAACAGGGGGCTTACGAGCAGTACTTC
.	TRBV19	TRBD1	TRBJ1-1	CASSIPQGSLNTEAFF	TGTGCCAGTAGTATCCCACAGGGGTCGTTGAACACTGAAGCTTTCTTT
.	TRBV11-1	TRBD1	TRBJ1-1	CASSLQGAKNTEAFF	TGTGCCAGCAGCCTACAGGGGGCTAAGAACACTGAAGCTTTCTTT
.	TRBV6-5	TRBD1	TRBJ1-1	CASRGQVYTEAFF	TGTGCCAGCAGGGGACAGGTGTACACTGAAGCTTTCTTT
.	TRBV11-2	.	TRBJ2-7	CASSPGRNRYEQYF	TGTGCCAGCAGCCCAGGGAGGAATCGGTACGAGCAGTACTTC
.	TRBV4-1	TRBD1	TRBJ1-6	CASSQARGQLNSPLHF	TGCGCCAGCAGCCAAGCCAGGGGACAGCTGAATTCACCCCTCCACTTT
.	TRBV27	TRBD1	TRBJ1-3	CASSPGRGILGNTIYF	TGTGCCAGCTCCCCAGGCAGGGGGATATTAGGAAACACCATATATTTT
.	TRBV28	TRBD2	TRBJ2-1	CASSLLSGSSYNEQFF	TGTGCCAGCAGTTTACTTAGCGGGAGCTCCTACAATGAGCAGTTCTTC
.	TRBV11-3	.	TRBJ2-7	CASSWRTHYEQYF	TGTGCCAGCAGCTGGCGGACTCACTACGAGCAGTACTTC